This TCR beta chain was retrieved from a study of T cells in Graves' hyperthyroidism and ophthalmopathy. CDR3 size: 16 residues. CDR1 MDHEN and CDR2 SYDVKM come from the germline V gene. Amplified TCR beta CDR3 regions came from RNA transcripts. Researchers ran a first-round RT-PCR on the TCR CDR3 using the HTBI primer set. Each CDR3 protein is one row after TCRdb ran MiXCR on the multiplex PCR reads. The sample includes some 530,000 distinct CDR3 sequences, approximately 22% of them seen just once. On this clonotype: This may come from a read error, since a much larger clone is one base off.

Material for sequencing was blood. The chain carries TRBV28 and TRBJ1-4, with 9 bases fitting TRBD1. This clonotype was obtained from a woman in her 70s with Graves' ophthalmopathy. The CDR3 loop reads CASSSDRGSTDEKLFF. CDR3 bases: TGTGCCAGCAGTTCCGACAGGGGGTCAACTGATGAAAAACTGTTTTTT.